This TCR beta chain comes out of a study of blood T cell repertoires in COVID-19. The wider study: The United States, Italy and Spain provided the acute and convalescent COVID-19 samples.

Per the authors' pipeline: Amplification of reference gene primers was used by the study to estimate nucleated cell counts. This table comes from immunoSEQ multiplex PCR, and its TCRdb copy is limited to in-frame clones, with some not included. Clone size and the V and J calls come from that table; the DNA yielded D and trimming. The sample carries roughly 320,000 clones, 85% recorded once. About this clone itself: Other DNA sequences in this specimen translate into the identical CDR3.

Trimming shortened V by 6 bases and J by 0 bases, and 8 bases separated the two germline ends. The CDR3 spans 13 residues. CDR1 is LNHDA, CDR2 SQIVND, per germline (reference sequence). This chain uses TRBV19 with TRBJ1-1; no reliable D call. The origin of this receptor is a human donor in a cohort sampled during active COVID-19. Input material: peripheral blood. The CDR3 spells CASRDSMNTEAFF. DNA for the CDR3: TGTGCCAGTAGAGACTCCATGAACACTGAAGCTTTCTTT.